This T cell receptor (beta chain) derives from a study of blood T cells in healthy people across ages. Each sample yielded at least 6 micrograms of PBMC total RNA. This clonotype came up a few times. Its antigen is unknown. Study outcomes and limitations: There were more naive CD4+ cells and higher diversity in long-lived donors than in aged donors. Age brought a roughly linear fall in TCR beta diversity measured per million T cells.

CDR3 length: 13 residues. V was pared by 4 bases and J by 4 bases, with 10 bases between. Looked up from germline, CDR1 is MDHEN and CDR2 is SYDVKM. The second PCR ran 7 to 11 cycles with a sample-barcoded 5' primer and J-beta primers. TCRdb analysed the 5' RACE reads with MiXCR anew, one entry per CDR3 protein. Found here are 450,000 to 700,000 distinct CDR3 sequences, roughly a quarter of them singletons; the top ten hold approximately 17%. The sequence was collected from a woman aged 65 to 85 in good health. The chain employs TRBV28 and TRBJ1-2; the D gene is possibly TRBD1 (6 bases). The source material was blood. CDR3 sequence reads: CASSWGLTYGYTF. CDR3 in DNA: TGTGCCAGCAGTTGGGGGCTTACCTATGGCTACACCTTC.